This TCR beta chain was identified during a study of graft-versus-host responses after intestinal transplantation. As regards this clone: Its specificity is unknown.

V was shortened by 3 bases and J by 11 bases, with 14 bases between the two germline ends. The length of the CDR3 is 12 residues. The V gene's germline CDR1 is SGHTS and CDR2 YDEGEE. Findings and caveats of the study: Ileal or blood samples showed some GvH clones first, and such clones were also found in recipient marrow.

TCRdb's table, derived via immunoSEQ multiplex PCR, lists solely in-frame clones and lacks some. The data contain 80,000 to 100,000 clones, around 91% of them singletons. Specimen: unstimulated CD4+ T cells sorted from spleen or lymph node cells, collected before transplant. The chain joins TRBV5-8 to TRBJ1-1, with D possibly matching TRBD1 (5 bases). This sequence was found in a human donor who was the organ donor for an intestinal transplant. The CDR3: CASSWGTGRAFF. The CDR3 DNA reads as TGTGCCAGCAGCTGGGGGACCGGGAGGGCTTTCTTT. The complete variable domain, with remaining parts taken from reference TRBV5-8 and TRBJ1-1, reads EAGVTQSPTHLIKTRGQQATLRCSPISGHTSVYWYQQALGLGLQFLLWYDEGEERNRGNFPPRFSGRQFPNYSSELNVNALELEDSALYLCASSWGTGRAFFGQGTRLTVV.